This TCR beta chain was observed in a study of neurological immune-mediated disorders (dated by TCRdb to about 2019). Regarding the study in general: Peripheral blood TCR-beta repertoires from patients with HTLV-I-associated myelopathy (HAM/TSP), patients with multiple sclerosis, and healthy controls were compared in the study using UMI-based sequencing. Alongside PBMC samples, the set of some 98 TCR-beta libraries contained longitudinal samples, technical triplicates, and paired CD4+ and CD8+ T-cell subsets that had been sorted. The cohort comprised 68 subjects: around 15 HAM/TSP patients, 35 or so multiple sclerosis patients and 20 or so healthy controls.

The study at large found these results: TCR clonal expansion was highest in HAM/TSP patients and lowest in MS patients, with MS patients falling below even healthy controls. No identical CDR3 amino acid sequences were found to be shared among expanded clones across subjects, suggesting that TCR-beta repertoires were private in all groups.

cDNA synthesis used template-switch 5'RACE with a primer carrying a 10-nucleotide random unique molecular identifier tagging each TCR transcript. Every sequencing run covered 15-18 subjects and yielded more than 160 million TCR-beta sequences. Total RNA was extracted with the RNeasy kit. The KAPA Real-time Library Amplification kit was used to amplify TCR-beta VDJ regions with primers for the TCR constant region and the 5'RACE anchor. A first PCR added sample indexes and Illumina adaptors, after which a second PCR increased the library yield. After Ampure bead purification, the TCR product of roughly 650 bp was size-selected on a 2% E-gel SizeSelection system. Before pooling, libraries had their quality checked on a Bioanalyzer, their concentration measured with Qubit, and their quantity determined with the Kapa Library Quantification kit. Libraries were sequenced paired-end 2 x 150 bp on an Illumina HiSeq 2500. To increase sequence diversity, about 25-31% phiX was spiked into each library pool. On the authors' methods: Quality-filtered reads were processed with the UMI-based MiGEC pipeline, and over 75% of raw TCR sequences were removed by the MiGEC pipeline during error correction. VDJ genes were aligned to IMGT germline references, and clonotypes were defined by unique CDR3 amino acid sequence plus V-J genes. Clonal expansion, Shannon diversity and CDR3 relatedness were evaluated with VDJtools (CalcPairwiseDistances, ClusterSamples), while phylogenetic trees were built in CLCbio workbench. Clones with at least 8 unique UMIs were defined as expanded, with this threshold being based on coefficient-of-variation modelling across technical triplicates. The public reads were reanalyzed by TCRdb: fastp trimming at Q25, MiXCR alignment, in-frame beta chains only. Entries that share a CDR3 protein sequence are merged under the most common genes and DNA. The V and J calls, along with clone size, are taken from TCRdb and not from the paper's own processing. The sample includes tens of thousands of distinct CDR3 sequences, with roughly 7% observed a single time. The leading ten clones occupy 4.4% of the sample.

The healthy controls were volunteers from blood banks in Maryland, USA. For unsorted PBMC libraries, 2 million PBMCs were used after storage in RNAlater at -80 degrees C until RNA extraction. Peripheral blood was subjected to Ficoll-Hypaque density gradient centrifugation to isolate PBMCs, which were then cryopreserved in liquid nitrogen. The sample holds many counts of this clonotype. Its binding antigen is unknown. Qualities for individual bases were not recorded, and no much larger clone is one base off. The germline V gene provides CDR1 MNHEY and CDR2 SVGAGI. From the cysteine through the phenylalanine, the CDR3 covers 15 amino acids. Just CDR3 DNA is preserved here, 45 bases in frame from base 1. Here V drops 2 bases and J drops 3 bases, and the junction holds 4 bases not matched to any gene.

The chain joins TRBV6-5 to TRBJ2-7, with 10 bases in between that match TRBD1. The clonotype originates from a woman in her forties in good health. Sequenced input: PBMCs. CDR3 reads: CASSYPRTGGYEQYF. The DNA sequence is given as TGTGCCAGCAGTTACCCGAGGACAGGGGGCTACGAGCAGTACTTC.